The 2 T cell receptor beta chains reported below all come from one sample, sequenced in a study of Tregs in tolerant kidney transplant recipients. Method: immunoSEQ multiplex PCR; TCRdb's copy keeps in-frame clones and lacks some. This table has some 110,000 clones, 92% appearing once. Sequencing was performed on CD4+ T cells from blood. These receptors all come from a human donor in good health.

This chain links TRBV5-1 with TRBJ1-5, with 7 positions matching TRBD1. The CDR3 is made up of 15 amino acids. J gave up 4 bases and V 0 bases, and 4 bases lay outside the gene matches. Looked up from germline, CDR1 is SGHRS and CDR2 is YFSETQ. The CDR3 nucleotides read TGCGCCAGCAGCTTGGTAGGGGGCATTAATCAGCCCCAGCATTTT. Translated, it gives CASSLVGGINQPQHF.

J is TRBJ1-2 and V is TRBV5-1; 8 positions match TRBD1. The germline V gene encodes CDR1 SGHRS and CDR2 YFSETQ. Trimming took 1 base from V and 6 from J; bases not matched to a gene: 11. CDR3 length: 16 amino acids. The DNA for the CDR3 is TGCGCCAGCAGCTTGATAGAGTACAGGGGGAATAATGGCTACACCTTC. Protein sequence: CASSLIEYRGNNGYTF.